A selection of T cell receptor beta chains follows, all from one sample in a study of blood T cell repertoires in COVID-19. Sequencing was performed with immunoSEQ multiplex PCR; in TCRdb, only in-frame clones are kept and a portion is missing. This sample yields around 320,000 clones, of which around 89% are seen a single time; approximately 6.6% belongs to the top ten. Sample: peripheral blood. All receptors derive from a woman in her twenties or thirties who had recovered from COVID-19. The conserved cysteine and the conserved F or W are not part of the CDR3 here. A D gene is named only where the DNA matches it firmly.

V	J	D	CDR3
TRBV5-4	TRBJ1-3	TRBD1	ASSLGRGASGNTIY
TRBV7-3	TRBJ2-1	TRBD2	ASSPIAGAYNEQF
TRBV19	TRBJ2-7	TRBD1	ASSPPGTAFYEQY
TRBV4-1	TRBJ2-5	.	ASSQDWQGRETQY
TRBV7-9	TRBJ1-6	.	ASRRDHRDIGSPLH
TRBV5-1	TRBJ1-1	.	ASSSTELQGWGTEAF
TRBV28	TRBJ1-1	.	ASSSPGGTEAF
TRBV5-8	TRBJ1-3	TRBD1	ASSLRDRDLSGNTIY
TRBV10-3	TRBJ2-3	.	AISERGTSTDTQY
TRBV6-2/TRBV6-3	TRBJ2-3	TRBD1	ASSDPGGSTDTQY
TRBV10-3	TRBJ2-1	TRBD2	AISDLEVAGRYEQF
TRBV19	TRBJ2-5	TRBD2	ASSIVGTSGGTQETQY
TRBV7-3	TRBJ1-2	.	ASSLNGEAYGYT
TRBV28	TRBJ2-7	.	ASSLRAGEQY
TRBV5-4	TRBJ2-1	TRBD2	ASSWVGGDNEQF
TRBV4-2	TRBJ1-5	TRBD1	ASSQARTGHQPQH
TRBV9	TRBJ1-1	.	ASSVGKGLPETEAF
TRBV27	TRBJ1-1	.	ASGLGGDAF
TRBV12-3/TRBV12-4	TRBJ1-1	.	ASSSRGYTEAF
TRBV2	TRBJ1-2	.	ASSERGDGPGYT
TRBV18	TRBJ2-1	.	ASSPGGSSYNEQF
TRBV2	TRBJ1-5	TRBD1	ASSGTGVNQPQH
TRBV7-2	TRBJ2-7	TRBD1	ASRYTGTGHYEQY
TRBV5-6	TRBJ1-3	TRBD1	ASRKTGVSGNTIY
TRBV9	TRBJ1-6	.	ASSVGQGGSPLH
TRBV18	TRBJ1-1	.	ASSPPAGLNTEAF
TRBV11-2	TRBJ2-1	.	ASSFPTPSFRDQRNEQF
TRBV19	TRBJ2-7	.	ASRPSGNSYEQY
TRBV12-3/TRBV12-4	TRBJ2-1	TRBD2	ASSTSANNEQF
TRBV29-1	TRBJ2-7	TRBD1	SVQGYGTDRYEQY
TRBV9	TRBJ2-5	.	ASSLQDSETQY
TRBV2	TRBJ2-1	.	ASSRRQVVDYNEQF
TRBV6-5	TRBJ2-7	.	ASSYGAFTYEQY
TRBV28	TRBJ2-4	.	ASSKNTGVGIQY
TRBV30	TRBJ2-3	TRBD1	AWSTTGSDTQY
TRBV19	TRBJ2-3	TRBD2	ASSIIGPSGGTDTQY
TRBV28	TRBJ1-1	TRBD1	ASYRDRVNPEAF
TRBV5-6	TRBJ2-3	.	ASSLSTSPDTDTQY
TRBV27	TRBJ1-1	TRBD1	ASSFAGGNTEAF
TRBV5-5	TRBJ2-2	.	ASSSLGERGTGELF
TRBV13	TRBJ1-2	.	ASSLGGVHYGYT
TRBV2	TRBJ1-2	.	ASSVAGISGYT
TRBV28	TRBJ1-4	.	ASSPGTLTNEKLF
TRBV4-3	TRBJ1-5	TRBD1	ASSPDRGNQPQH
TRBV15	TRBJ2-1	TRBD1	ATSLGDGDSNEQF
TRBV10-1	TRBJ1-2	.	ASPDGYT
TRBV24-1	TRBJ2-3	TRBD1	ATSEDRARFGTQY
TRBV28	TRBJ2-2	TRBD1	ASGLQGDTGELF
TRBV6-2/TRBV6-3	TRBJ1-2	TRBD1	ASSYVRTGGGYGYT
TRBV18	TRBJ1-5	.	ASSLGRTEANQPQH
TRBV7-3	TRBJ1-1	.	ASSLRVRTEAF
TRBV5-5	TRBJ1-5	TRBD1	ASSFQGGGNQPQH
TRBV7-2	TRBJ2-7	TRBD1	ASSLQTGSYEQY
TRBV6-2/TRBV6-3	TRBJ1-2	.	ASSRDTSYGYT